These T cell receptor beta chains were read from a single sample in a study of T cell changes during pregnancy in multiple sclerosis. Assay used: immunoSEQ multiplex PCR; TCRdb lists only in-frame clones, some missing. Altogether about 40,000 clones are present, about nine tenths being singletons, with the ten largest covering over 1%. The specimen was CD4+ T cells from peripheral blood mononuclear cells, collected after pregnancy. These receptors came from a female donor with multiple sclerosis, enrolled in a pregnancy study. CDR3s include the opening cysteine and the closing phenylalanine or tryptophan. D genes are given only for firm matches. Size tells how often a clone was seen (once, few, many) or the class of an expanded clone, and some rows leave it out.

j_call: TRBJ2-2; d_call: TRBD1; clone_size: once; v_call: TRBV30; cdr3_nt: TGTGCCCAGGACAGGGAGAACACCGGGGAGCTGTTTTTT; cdr3_aa: CAQDRENTGELFF
j_call: TRBJ2-7; d_call: NA; clone_size: NA; v_call: TRBV5-1; cdr3_nt: TGCGCCAGCAGCTCCGGGACACCCTACGAGCAGTACTTC; cdr3_aa: CASSSGTPYEQYF
j_call: TRBJ2-5; d_call: TRBD2; clone_size: NA; v_call: TRBV4-2; cdr3_nt: TGTGCCAGCAGCCCGAACCGGGAGGCCGGGGGGACCCAGTACTTC; cdr3_aa: CASSPNREAGGTQYF
j_call: TRBJ1-5; d_call: TRBD1; clone_size: NA; v_call: TRBV23-1; cdr3_nt: TGCGCCAGCAGTCAATCCACCCCAGGCTACAGGGGGCACTTAAATCAGCCCCAGCATTTT; cdr3_aa: CASSQSTPGYRGHLNQPQHF
j_call: TRBJ2-5; d_call: NA; clone_size: NA; v_call: TRBV20-1; cdr3_nt: TGCAGTGCTAGGACTGGGGAGACCCAGTACTTC; cdr3_aa: CSARTGETQYF
j_call: TRBJ1-2; d_call: TRBD1; clone_size: NA; v_call: TRBV7-2; cdr3_nt: TGTGCCAGCAGCTCGGGACAGGGCTATGGCTACACCTTC; cdr3_aa: CASSSGQGYGYTF
j_call: TRBJ2-7; d_call: TRBD2; clone_size: NA; v_call: TRBV6-5; cdr3_nt: TGTGCCAGCAGTTACGATCTAGCGGGGCCTCGTGAGCAGTACTTC; cdr3_aa: CASSYDLAGPREQYF
j_call: TRBJ2-2; d_call: NA; clone_size: NA; v_call: TRBV18; cdr3_nt: TGTGCCAGCTCACCAAGGAGTTCTAGAACCGGGGAGCTGTTTTTT; cdr3_aa: CASSPRSSRTGELFF
j_call: TRBJ2-1; d_call: TRBD2; clone_size: NA; v_call: TRBV11-3; cdr3_nt: TGTGCCAGCAGCCGAGGACTAGCGGGAGGCAATGAGCAGTTCTTC; cdr3_aa: CASSRGLAGGNEQFF
j_call: TRBJ1-3; d_call: TRBD1; clone_size: NA; v_call: TRBV28; cdr3_nt: TGTGCCAGCAGTGGTCGGGGGCAGGGGGACACCATATATTTT; cdr3_aa: CASSGRGQGDTIYF
j_call: TRBJ1-4; d_call: NA; clone_size: NA; v_call: TRBV28; cdr3_nt: TGTGCCAGCAGGGGCCAGGGAAAGGGAGAAAAACTGTTTTTT; cdr3_aa: CASRGQGKGEKLFF
j_call: TRBJ1-2; d_call: NA; clone_size: once; v_call: TRBV14; cdr3_nt: TGTGCCAGCAGTAGACAAGCCTATGGCTACACCTTC; cdr3_aa: CASSRQAYGYTF
j_call: TRBJ1-4; d_call: NA; clone_size: NA; v_call: TRBV18; cdr3_nt: TGTGCCAGCTCACTGATGGAATATACAGCAACTAATGAAAAACTGTTTTTT; cdr3_aa: CASSLMEYTATNEKLFF
j_call: TRBJ2-3; d_call: TRBD2; clone_size: NA; v_call: TRBV11-2; cdr3_nt: TGTGCCAGCAGCTTAGATCCCGGGAGGGCCGGGGATACGCAGTATTTT; cdr3_aa: CASSLDPGRAGDTQYF
j_call: TRBJ2-3; d_call: TRBD2; clone_size: NA; v_call: TRBV9; cdr3_nt: TGTGCCAGCAGCGTAGCACCCCTGCGGGAGGGCATAAATACGCAGTATTTT; cdr3_aa: CASSVAPLREGINTQYF
j_call: TRBJ2-7; d_call: TRBD1; clone_size: NA; v_call: TRBV6-1; cdr3_nt: TGTGCCAGCACGGGACAGGGTCACCACGAGCAGTACTTC; cdr3_aa: CASTGQGHHEQYF
j_call: TRBJ1-5; d_call: NA; clone_size: NA; v_call: TRBV6-6; cdr3_nt: TGTGCCAGCAGTTGGGGTCAGGGCGGTCAGCCCCAGCATTTT; cdr3_aa: CASSWGQGGQPQHF
j_call: TRBJ2-3; d_call: NA; clone_size: NA; v_call: TRBV12-5; cdr3_nt: TGTGCTAGTGGTTTGGGACAAGGAGGAGATACGCAGTATTTT; cdr3_aa: CASGLGQGGDTQYF
j_call: TRBJ2-1; d_call: TRBD2; clone_size: NA; v_call: TRBV27; cdr3_nt: TGTGCCAGCAGTAAAAACGGCCAACGGCGGGAGTCCAATGAGCAGTTCTTC; cdr3_aa: CASSKNGQRRESNEQFF
j_call: TRBJ2-1; d_call: NA; clone_size: NA; v_call: TRBV7-2; cdr3_nt: TGTGCCAGCAGCTCCCAGGGGAGCGCAGGTCAATTCTTC; cdr3_aa: CASSSQGSAGQFF
j_call: TRBJ2-3; d_call: TRBD2; clone_size: NA; v_call: TRBV30; cdr3_nt: TGTGCCTGGAGCGATGGACTAGGTGATGATACGCAGTATTTT; cdr3_aa: CAWSDGLGDDTQYF
j_call: TRBJ1-5; d_call: TRBD1; clone_size: NA; v_call: TRBV7-9; cdr3_nt: TGTGCCAGCAGCGCTGACAGGGATTCTGGAAATCAGCCCCAGCATTTT; cdr3_aa: CASSADRDSGNQPQHF
j_call: TRBJ1-1; d_call: NA; clone_size: NA; v_call: TRBV29-1; cdr3_nt: TGCAGCGCCAAATTTACTCCGAAGACTGAAGCTTTCTTT; cdr3_aa: CSAKFTPKTEAFF
j_call: TRBJ1-1; d_call: NA; clone_size: NA; v_call: TRBV10-3; cdr3_nt: TGTGCCATCAGTGACTCTTCGGGGATCCCGAACACTGAAGCTTTCTTT; cdr3_aa: CAISDSSGIPNTEAFF
j_call: TRBJ1-5; d_call: NA; clone_size: NA; v_call: TRBV5-3; cdr3_nt: TGTGCCAGAAGCTTGGGGTGTTGGGGACGTCCGGGAGGGGTTAGTGATCAGCCCCAGCATTTT; cdr3_aa: CARSLGCWGRPGGVSDQPQHF
j_call: TRBJ2-7; d_call: NA; clone_size: NA; v_call: TRBV7-2; cdr3_nt: TGTGCCAGCAGCCAACCGACTAGCCGCGCGGGGGCCAGAGGCTACGAGCAGTACTTC; cdr3_aa: CASSQPTSRAGARGYEQYF
j_call: TRBJ1-5; d_call: TRBD1; clone_size: NA; v_call: TRBV6-1; cdr3_nt: TGTGCCAGCAGTGAGGGACAGCTAAATCAGCCCCAGCATTTT; cdr3_aa: CASSEGQLNQPQHF
j_call: TRBJ2-3; d_call: NA; clone_size: NA; v_call: TRBV7-2; cdr3_nt: TGTGCCAGCAGCTTATCTGCTAGCGCCACAGATACGCAGTATTTT; cdr3_aa: CASSLSASATDTQYF
j_call: TRBJ2-1; d_call: TRBD2; clone_size: once; v_call: TRBV4-1; cdr3_nt: TGCGCCAGCAGCCGACCGGGGAGCGGGGCCTACAATGAGCAGTTCTTC; cdr3_aa: CASSRPGSGAYNEQFF
j_call: TRBJ1-1; d_call: NA; clone_size: few; v_call: TRBV5-1; cdr3_nt: TGCGCCAGCAGCTACCAGGGTATCACTGAAGCTTTCTTT; cdr3_aa: CASSYQGITEAFF
j_call: TRBJ1-2; d_call: NA; clone_size: few; v_call: TRBV2; cdr3_nt: TGTGCCAGCAGTGAAGGTAGCAGCTATGGCTACACCTTC; cdr3_aa: CASSEGSSYGYTF
j_call: TRBJ2-7; d_call: TRBD1; clone_size: NA; v_call: TRBV30; cdr3_nt: TGTGCCTGGAGCCTGACAGGGGGACAAAAGCAGTACTTC; cdr3_aa: CAWSLTGGQKQYF
j_call: TRBJ2-3; d_call: TRBD2; clone_size: few; v_call: TRBV4-1; cdr3_nt: TGCGCCAGCAGCAGACTAGCGGGAGGACCTAAGCTCACAGATACGCAGTATTTT; cdr3_aa: CASSRLAGGPKLTDTQYF
j_call: TRBJ2-7; d_call: TRBD1; clone_size: medium-sized; v_call: TRBV19; cdr3_nt: TGTGCCAGGGACTCGGACAGGGACGAGCAGTACTTC; cdr3_aa: CARDSDRDEQYF
j_call: TRBJ1-5; d_call: NA; clone_size: NA; v_call: TRBV6-5; cdr3_nt: TGTGCCAGCAGTTTAGGGGGTTTAGGGGATCAGCCCCAGCATTTT; cdr3_aa: CASSLGGLGDQPQHF
j_call: TRBJ2-3; d_call: NA; clone_size: NA; v_call: TRBV19; cdr3_nt: TGTGCCAGTAGGAGGGCGGGAAGCACAGATACGCAGTATTTT; cdr3_aa: CASRRAGSTDTQYF
j_call: TRBJ2-7; d_call: TRBD2; clone_size: NA; v_call: TRBV5-1; cdr3_nt: TGCGCCAGCAGCTTGGGGGGAGGGCCGGGGTACGAGCAGTACTTC; cdr3_aa: CASSLGGGPGYEQYF
j_call: TRBJ2-2; d_call: NA; clone_size: NA; v_call: TRBV5-1; cdr3_nt: TGCGCCAGCAGCTTTTTAGAGCTAGACACCGGGGAGCTGTTTTTT; cdr3_aa: CASSFLELDTGELFF
j_call: TRBJ2-3; d_call: NA; clone_size: NA; v_call: TRBV5-1; cdr3_nt: TGCGCCAGCAGCTTGATGAGGGCGGAAGATACGCAGTATTTT; cdr3_aa: CASSLMRAEDTQYF
j_call: TRBJ1-3; d_call: TRBD1; clone_size: NA; v_call: TRBV4-3; cdr3_nt: TGCGCCAGCAGCCAGGTGACAGGGGCAAGAACTGGAAACACCATATATTTT; cdr3_aa: CASSQVTGARTGNTIYF
j_call: TRBJ2-2; d_call: NA; clone_size: NA; v_call: TRBV11-1; cdr3_nt: TGTGCCAGCAGCTTCCCTTTCACCGGGGAGCTGTTTTTT; cdr3_aa: CASSFPFTGELFF
j_call: TRBJ2-5; d_call: NA; clone_size: NA; v_call: TRBV30; cdr3_nt: TGTGCCTGGAGGGGGGTCAGGGAGGCCGCCGTAAAGCAAGAGACCCAGTACTTC; cdr3_aa: CAWRGVREAAVKQETQYF
j_call: TRBJ2-1; d_call: TRBD2; clone_size: NA; v_call: TRBV7-6; cdr3_nt: TGTGCCAGCCAGTTTGGGACTAGCGGGAAAAATGAGCAGTTCTTC; cdr3_aa: CASQFGTSGKNEQFF
j_call: TRBJ2-7; d_call: TRBD2; clone_size: NA; v_call: TRBV25-1; cdr3_nt: TGTGCCAGCAGTGATTCCCGGACTAGCCCCGAGCAGTACTTC; cdr3_aa: CASSDSRTSPEQYF
j_call: TRBJ1-2; d_call: NA; clone_size: NA; v_call: TRBV6-1; cdr3_nt: TGTGCCAGCAGGAATCAGGTAGACTATGGCTACACCTTC; cdr3_aa: CASRNQVDYGYTF
j_call: TRBJ2-7; d_call: TRBD1; clone_size: NA; v_call: TRBV7-2; cdr3_nt: TGTGCCAGCAGCTTCGACAGGGGTTTCGCCGAGCAGTACTTC; cdr3_aa: CASSFDRGFAEQYF
j_call: TRBJ2-5; d_call: TRBD2; clone_size: once; v_call: TRBV5-4; cdr3_nt: TGTGCCAGCAGTCTGGGACTATCCCAAGAGACCCAGTACTTC; cdr3_aa: CASSLGLSQETQYF
j_call: TRBJ2-1; d_call: TRBD2; clone_size: NA; v_call: TRBV29-1; cdr3_nt: TGCAGCGCCGGAGCGGGAGGGCCAATCGATGAGCAGTTCTTC; cdr3_aa: CSAGAGGPIDEQFF